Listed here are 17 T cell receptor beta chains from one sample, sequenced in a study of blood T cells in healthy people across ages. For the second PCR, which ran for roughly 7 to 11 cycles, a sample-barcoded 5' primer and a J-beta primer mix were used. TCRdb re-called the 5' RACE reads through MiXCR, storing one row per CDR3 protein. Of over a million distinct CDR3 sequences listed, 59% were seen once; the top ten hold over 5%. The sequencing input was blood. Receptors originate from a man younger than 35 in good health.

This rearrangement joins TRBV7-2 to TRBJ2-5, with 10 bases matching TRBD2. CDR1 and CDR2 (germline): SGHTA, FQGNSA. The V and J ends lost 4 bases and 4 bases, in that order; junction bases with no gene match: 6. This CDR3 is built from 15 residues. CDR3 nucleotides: TGTGCCAGCAGCTCAAGTAGCGGGAGGCCAGAGACCCAGTACTTC. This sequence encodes CASSSSSGRPETQYF.

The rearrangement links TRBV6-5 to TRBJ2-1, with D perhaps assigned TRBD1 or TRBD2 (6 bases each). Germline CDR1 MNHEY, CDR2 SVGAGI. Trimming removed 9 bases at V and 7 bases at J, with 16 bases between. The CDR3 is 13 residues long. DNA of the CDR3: TGTGCCAGTCGGCCGGGGGCGGGAAATGAGCAGTTCTTC. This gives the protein CASRPGAGNEQFF.

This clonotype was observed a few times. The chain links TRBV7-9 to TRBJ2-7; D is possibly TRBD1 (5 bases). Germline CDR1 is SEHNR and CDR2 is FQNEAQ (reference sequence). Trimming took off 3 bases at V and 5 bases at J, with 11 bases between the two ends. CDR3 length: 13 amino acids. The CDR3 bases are TGTGCCAGCAGCTTTCAGGGTAACAACGAGCAGTACTTC. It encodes CASSFQGNNEQYF. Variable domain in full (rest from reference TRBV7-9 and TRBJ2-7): DTGVSQNPRHKITKRGQNVTFRCDPISEHNRLYWYRQTLGQGPEFLTYFQNEAQLEKSRLLSDRFSAERPKGSFSTLEIQRTEQGDSAMYLCASSFQGNNEQYFGPGTRLTVT.

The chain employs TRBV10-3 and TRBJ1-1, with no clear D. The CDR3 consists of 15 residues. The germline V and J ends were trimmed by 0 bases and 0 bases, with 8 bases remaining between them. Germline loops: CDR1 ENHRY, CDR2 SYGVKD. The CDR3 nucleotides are TGTGCCATCAGTGAGTCGGAGGAATTGAACACTGAAGCTTTCTTT. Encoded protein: CAISESEELNTEAFF.

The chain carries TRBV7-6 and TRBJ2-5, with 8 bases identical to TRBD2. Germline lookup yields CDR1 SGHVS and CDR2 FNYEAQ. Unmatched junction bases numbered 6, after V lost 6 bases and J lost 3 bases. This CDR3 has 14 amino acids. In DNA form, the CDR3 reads TGTGCCAGCAGACGCTCAGCGGGAGAAGAGACCCAGTACTTC. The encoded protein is CASRRSAGEETQYF.

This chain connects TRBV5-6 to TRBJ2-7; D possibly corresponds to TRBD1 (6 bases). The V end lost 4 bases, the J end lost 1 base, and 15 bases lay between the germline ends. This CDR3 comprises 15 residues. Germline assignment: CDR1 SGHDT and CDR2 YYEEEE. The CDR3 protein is CASSTEVGASYEQYF. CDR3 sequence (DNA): TGTGCCAGCAGCACAGAAGTGGGGGCTTCCTACGAGCAGTACTTC.

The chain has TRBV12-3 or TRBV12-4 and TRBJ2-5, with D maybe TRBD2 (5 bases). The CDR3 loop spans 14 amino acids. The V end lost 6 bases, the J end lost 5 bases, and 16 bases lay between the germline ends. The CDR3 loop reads CASSSQRSPETQYF. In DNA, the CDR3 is TGTGCCAGCAGCTCCCAGCGGTCCCCGGAGACCCAGTACTTC.

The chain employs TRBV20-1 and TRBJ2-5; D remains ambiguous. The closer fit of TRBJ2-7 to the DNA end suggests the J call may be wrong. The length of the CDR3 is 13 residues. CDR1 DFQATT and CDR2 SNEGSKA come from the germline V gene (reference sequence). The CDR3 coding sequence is TGCAGTGCTGAAGGCGTGGACCGCTACGAGCAGTACTTC. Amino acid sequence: CSAEGVDRYEQYF.

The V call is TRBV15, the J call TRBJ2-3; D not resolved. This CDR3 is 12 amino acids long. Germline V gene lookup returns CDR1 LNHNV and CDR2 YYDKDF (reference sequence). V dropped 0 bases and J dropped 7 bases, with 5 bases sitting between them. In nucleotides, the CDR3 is TGTGCCACCAGCAGAGATGGAAATACGCAGTATTTT. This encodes CATSRDGNTQYF.

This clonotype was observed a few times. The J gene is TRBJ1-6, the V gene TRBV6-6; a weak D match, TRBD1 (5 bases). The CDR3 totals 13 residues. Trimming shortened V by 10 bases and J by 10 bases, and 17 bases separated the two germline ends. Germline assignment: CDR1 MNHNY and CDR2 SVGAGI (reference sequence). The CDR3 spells CATAGGDGSPLHF. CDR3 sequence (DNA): TGTGCCACTGCCGGGGGGGACGGCTCACCCCTCCACTTT.

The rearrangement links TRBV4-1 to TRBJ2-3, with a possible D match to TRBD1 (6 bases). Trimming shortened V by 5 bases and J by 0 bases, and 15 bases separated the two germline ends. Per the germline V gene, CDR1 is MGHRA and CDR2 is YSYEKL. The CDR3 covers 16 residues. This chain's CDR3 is CASSRRTEASTDTQYF. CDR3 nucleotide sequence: TGCGCCAGCAGCAGACGGACAGAAGCTAGCACAGATACGCAGTATTTT.

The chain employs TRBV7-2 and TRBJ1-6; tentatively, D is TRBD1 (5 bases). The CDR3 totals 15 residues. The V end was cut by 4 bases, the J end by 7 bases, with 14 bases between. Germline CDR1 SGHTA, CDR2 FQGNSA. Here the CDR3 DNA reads TGTGCCAGCAGCTCAGATCTGGGGGGAAATTCACCCCTCCACTTT. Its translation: CASSSDLGGNSPLHF. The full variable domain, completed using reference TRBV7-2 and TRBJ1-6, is GAGVSQSPSNKVTEKGKDVELRCDPISGHTALYWYRQSLGQGLEFLIYFQGNSAPDKSGLPSDRFSAERTGGSVSTLTIQRTQQEDSAVYLCASSSDLGGNSPLHFGNGTRLTVT.

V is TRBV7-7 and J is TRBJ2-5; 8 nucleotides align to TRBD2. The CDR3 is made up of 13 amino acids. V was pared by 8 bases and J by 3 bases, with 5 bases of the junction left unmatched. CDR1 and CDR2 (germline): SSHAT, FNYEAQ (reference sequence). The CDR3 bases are TGTGCCAGCGTACCACTAGCGGAAGAGACCCAGTACTTC. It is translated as CASVPLAEETQYF.

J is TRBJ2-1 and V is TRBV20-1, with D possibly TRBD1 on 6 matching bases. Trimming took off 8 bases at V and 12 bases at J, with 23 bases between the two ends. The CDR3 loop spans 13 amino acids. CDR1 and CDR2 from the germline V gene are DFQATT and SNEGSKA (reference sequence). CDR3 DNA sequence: TGCAGTACCAGGGGCGTAGGGGATAGTCGGCAGTTCTTC. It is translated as CSTRGVGDSRQFF.

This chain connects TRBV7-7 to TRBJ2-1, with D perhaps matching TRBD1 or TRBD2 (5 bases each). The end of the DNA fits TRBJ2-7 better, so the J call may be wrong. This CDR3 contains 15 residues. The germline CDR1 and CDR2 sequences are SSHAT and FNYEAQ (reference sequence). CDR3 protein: CASSPGRGSYNEQYF. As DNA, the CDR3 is TGTGCCAGCAGCCCCGGTCGGGGCTCCTACAATGAGCAGTACTTC.

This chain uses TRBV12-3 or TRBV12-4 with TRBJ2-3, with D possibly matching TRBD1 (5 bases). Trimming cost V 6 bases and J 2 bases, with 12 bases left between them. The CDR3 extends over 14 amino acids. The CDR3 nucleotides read TGTGCCAGCAGCCCGAGACAGCCCACAGATACGCAGTATTTT. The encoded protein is CASSPRQPTDTQYF.

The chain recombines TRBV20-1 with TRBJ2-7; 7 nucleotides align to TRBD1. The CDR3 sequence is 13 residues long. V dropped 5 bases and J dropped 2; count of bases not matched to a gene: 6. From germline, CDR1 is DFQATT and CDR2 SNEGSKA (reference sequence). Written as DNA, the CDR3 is TGCAGTGCTCCGGGACAGAAAGCCTACGAGCAGTACTTC. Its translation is CSAPGQKAYEQYF.